This entry describes one TCR beta chain. In germline, CDR1 is SGHRS, CDR2 YFSETQ. CDR3 length equals 12 residues. V was clipped by 1 base and J by 6 bases, with 5 bases between them. This sample is part of a study of blood T cells in healthy people across ages. Sample-barcoded 5' priming and a J-beta primer mix drove a second PCR of roughly 6 to 12 cycles. TCRdb reprocessed the 5' RACE reads via MiXCR and lists one record per CDR3 protein. The table lists more than 450,000 distinct CDR3 sequences, about 28% of them singletons. This sample also appeared in a second study, on T cells of mothers and their children.

Input material: blood. The TCR originated in a boy between 2 and 10 years old in good health. The chain links TRBV5-1 to TRBJ2-1; D gene uncertain. For the CDR3, the DNA is TGCGCCAGCAGCTTGTACGGCAATGAGCAGTTCTTC. Translated: CASSLYGNEQFF.